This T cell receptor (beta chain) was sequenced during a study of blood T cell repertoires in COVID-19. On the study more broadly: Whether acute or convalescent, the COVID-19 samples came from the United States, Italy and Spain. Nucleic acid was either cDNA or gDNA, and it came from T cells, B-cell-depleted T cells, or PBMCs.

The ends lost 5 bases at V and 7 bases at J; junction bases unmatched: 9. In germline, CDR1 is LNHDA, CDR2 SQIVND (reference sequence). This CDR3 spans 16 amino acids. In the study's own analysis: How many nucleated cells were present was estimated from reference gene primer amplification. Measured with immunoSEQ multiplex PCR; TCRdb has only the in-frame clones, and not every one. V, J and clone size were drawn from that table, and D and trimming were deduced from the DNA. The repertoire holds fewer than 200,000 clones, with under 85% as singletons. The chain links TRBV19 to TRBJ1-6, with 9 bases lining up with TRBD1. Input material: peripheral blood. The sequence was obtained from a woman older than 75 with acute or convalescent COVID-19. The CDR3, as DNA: TGTGCCAGTAGTTTGGGGACCGGGACAGGGAATTCACCCCTCCACTTT. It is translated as CASSLGTGTGNSPLHF.